These 30 T cell receptor beta chains were all obtained from the same sample, sequenced in a study of beta chain features in type 1 diabetes. Sequenced material consisted of expressed TCRB transcripts (all of the isolated RNA was reverse transcribed). The repertoire was sequenced with immunoSEQ multiplex PCR; TCRdb's copy has only in-frame clones and lacks some. The table lists roughly 41,000 clones, 49% of them singletons. The specimen sequenced was central memory CD4+ T cells from blood. Receptor source: a woman younger than 30 in good health.

This clone was seen a few times. The rearrangement links TRBV7-9 to TRBJ1-1, with D possibly matching TRBD1 (6 bases). V was trimmed by 5 bases and J by 5 bases, leaving 18 bases between them. The CDR3 length is 15 residues. Germline loops: CDR1 SEHNR, CDR2 FQNEAQ (reference sequence). The CDR3 protein is CASSASGVRGTEAFF. The CDR3 nucleotides read TGTGCCAGCAGCGCGTCAGGGGTTAGGGGGACTGAAGCTTTCTTT.

The V call is TRBV5-6, the J call TRBJ2-3; 13 positions agree with TRBD2. The V segment lost 4 bases and the J segment 1 base; nucleotides outside the gene matches: 3. This CDR3 region has 16 residues. Germline CDR1 SGHDT, CDR2 YYEEEE. The CDR3 DNA follows: TGTGCCAGCAGCCGGGGACTAGCGGGGCGCACAGATACGCAGTATTTT. Amino acids: CASSRGLAGRTDTQYF. Supplemented by reference TRBV5-6 and TRBJ2-3, the full variable domain reads DAGVTQSPTHLIKTRGQQVTLRCSPKSGHDTVSWYQQALGQGPQFIFQYYEEEERQRGNFPDRFSGHQFPNYSSELNVNALLLGDSALYLCASSRGLAGRTDTQYFGPGTRLTVL.

The J gene is TRBJ1-2, the V gene TRBV11-2; no clear D. Looked up from germline, CDR1 is SGHAT and CDR2 is FQNNGV. Trimming left V 1 base short and J 6 bases short, with 15 bases between. This CDR3 comprises 15 residues. Here the CDR3 DNA reads TGTGCCAGCAGCTTAGGGCTACAGACCGCCCATGGCTACACCTTC. As protein: CASSLGLQTAHGYTF.

This clone was seen a handful of times. The chain employs TRBV9 and TRBJ1-2, with no clear D. The germline gives CDR1 SGDLS, CDR2 YYNGEE. Trimming pared 2 bases from V and 4 bases from J, leaving 12 bases between. The CDR3 length is 14 residues. The DNA for the CDR3 is TGTGCCAGCAGCGTGGAAGGATGGGCCTATGGCTACACCTTC. Translation gives CASSVEGWAYGYTF.

The chain joins TRBV14 to TRBJ1-2; TRBD1 matches at 10 bases. V gave up 3 bases and J gave up 3 bases; unmatched junction bases: 4. Germline-derived CDR1 and CDR2 are SGHDN and FVKESK. The CDR3 is 15 residues long. This CDR3 is CASSQGTGADYGYTF. In nucleotides, the CDR3 is TGTGCCAGCAGCCAGGGGACAGGGGCAGACTATGGCTACACCTTC.

The chain employs TRBV5-1 and TRBJ2-2, with D maybe TRBD2 (5 bases). V was pared by 3 bases and J by 5 bases, with 14 bases between. The CDR3 extends over 15 amino acids. Germline CDR1 SGHRS, CDR2 YFSETQ. Here the CDR3 DNA reads TGCGCCAGCAGCTCGGGGAGCGGAGGAACCGGGGAGCTGTTTTTT. Its translation: CASSSGSGGTGELFF.

This rearrangement joins TRBV7-9 to TRBJ2-2; the match to TRBD2 covers 8 bases. This CDR3 region has 17 residues. J lost 1 base, V lost 1 base, and 5 bases had no gene match. The germline V gene encodes CDR1 SEHNR and CDR2 FQNEAQ (reference sequence). For the CDR3, the DNA is TGTGCCAGCAGCTTAGACCCGGCGGGAGGGAACACCGGGGAGCTGTTTTTT. Amino acids: CASSLDPAGGNTGELFF.

V usage is TRBV30 and J usage is TRBJ2-7, with 12 nucleotides matching TRBD2. The trim removed 3 bases at V and 4 bases at J, leaving 7 bases unmatched. This CDR3 region has 15 residues. Germline values: CDR1 GTSNPN, CDR2 SVGIG (reference sequence). CDR3 DNA: TGTGCCTGGAGCGGTGGACTAGCGGGAAAGTACGAGCAGTACTTC. It is translated as CAWSGGLAGKYEQYF.

The genes are TRBV7-2 and TRBJ1-2; D possibly corresponds to TRBD1 (6 bases). CDR1 is SGHTA and CDR2 is FQGNSA in the germline V gene. The CDR3 contains 14 residues. V shed 1 base and J shed 2 bases, with 8 bases lying between them. The CDR3 nucleotides read TGTGCCAGCAGCTTAGACAGGGCCAACTATGGCTACACCTTC. This sequence encodes CASSLDRANYGYTF.

This clone showed up just a few times. V is TRBV28 and J is TRBJ2-1, with a possible D match to TRBD1 (5 bases). The V end lost 7 bases, the J end lost 0 bases, and 19 bases lay between the germline ends. The CDR3 contains 17 residues. Germline V gene data show CDR1 as MDHEN and CDR2 as SYDVKM. The CDR3 region is CASTSSGAQSSYNEQFF. CDR3 nucleotide sequence: TGTGCCAGCACTTCTAGTGGGGCCCAGAGCTCCTACAATGAGCAGTTCTTC. Full variable domain (remainder filled in from reference TRBV28 and TRBJ2-1): DVKVTQSSRYLVKRTGEKVFLECVQDMDHENMFWYRQDPGLGLRLIYFSYDVKMKEKGDIPEGYSVSREKKERFSLILESASTNQTSMYLCASTSSGAQSSYNEQFFGPGTRLTVL.

The J gene is TRBJ2-7, the V gene TRBV18; a weak D match, TRBD1 (5 bases). From germline, CDR1 is KGHSH and CDR2 LQKENI. This CDR3 has 13 amino acids. Deletions cut 3 bases from V and 2 bases from J, with 8 bases between. CDR3 in DNA: TGTGCCAGCTCACCGAAACAGGCCTACGAGCAGTACTTC. Translation: CASSPKQAYEQYF.

The J gene is TRBJ2-5, the V gene TRBV2, with D hard to call. The germline V gene has CDR1 SNHLY and CDR2 FYNNEI. V was cut by 4 bases and J by 0 bases, with 6 bases left in between. The CDR3 loop spans 13 amino acids. CDR3 sequence (DNA): TGTGCCAGCAGTGGAACTGACCAAGAGACCCAGTACTTC. Amino acid sequence: CASSGTDQETQYF.

The chain is built from TRBV7-6 and TRBJ1-2, with D possibly matching TRBD1 (5 bases). This CDR3 has 12 residues. Trimming removed 2 bases at V and 8 bases at J, with 9 bases between. Germline loops: CDR1 SGHVS, CDR2 FNYEAQ. The CDR3 region has the DNA TGTGCCAGCAGCTTATACGGGGGAGGCTACACCTTC. This encodes CASSLYGGGYTF.

DNA of the CDR3: TGTGCCTGGAGTGTAGGAGGGACCGCGGGCTACGAGCAGTACTTC. This gives the protein CAWSVGGTAGYEQYF. The rearrangement uses TRBV30 and TRBJ2-7; possibly TRBD2 for D (6 bases). Trimming took off 0 bases at V and 3 bases at J, with 15 bases between the two ends. The CDR3 covers 15 residues. Germline CDR1 reads GTSNPN; CDR2 reads SVGIG (reference sequence).

This chain uses TRBV11-3 with TRBJ2-5; 7 positions agree with TRBD1. The J call could be wrong; TRBJ2-7 is a better fit for the DNA end. Germline V gives CDR1 SGHNT, CDR2 YENEEA. The CDR3 sequence is 14 residues long. The CDR3 DNA is TGTGCCAGCAGCCCGGACAGGTACTCCTACGAGCAGTACTTC. It is translated as CASSPDRYSYEQYF.

Here the CDR3 DNA reads TGTGCCAGCAGCTCGGCGAACACCGGGGAGCTGTTTTTT. Translating it yields CASSSANTGELFF. This sequence joins TRBV7-9 and TRBJ2-2; D remains ambiguous. Trimming left V 4 bases short and J 0 bases short, with 3 bases between. The V gene's germline CDR1 is SEHNR and CDR2 FQNEAQ (reference sequence). The CDR3 length is 13 residues. Based on the CDR3 plus reference TRBV7-9 and TRBJ2-2, the full variable domain is DTGVSQNPRHKITKRGQNVTFRCDPISEHNRLYWYRQTLGQGPEFLTYFQNEAQLEKSRLLSDRFSAERPKGSFSTLEIQRTEQGDSAMYLCASSSANTGELFFGEGSRLTVL.

For the CDR3, the DNA is TGTGCCAGTAGTCCGCGACAGAACACTGAAGCTTTCTTT. Protein: CASSPRQNTEAFF. J is TRBJ1-1 and V is TRBV19; D not certain. This CDR3 has 13 amino acids. Germline lookup yields CDR1 LNHDA and CDR2 SQIVND (reference sequence). Deletions cut 5 bases from V and 1 base from J, with 8 bases between.

This clone was recorded a few times. V and J are TRBV5-1 and TRBJ1-1; maybe TRBD1 (6 bases). V was shortened by 3 bases and J by 6 bases, with 15 bases between the two germline ends. CDR3 length equals 14 residues. Germline V lookup: CDR1 SGHRS, CDR2 YFSETQ. CDR3 nucleotides: TGCGCCAGCAGCTCGACAGACGGGGGGCCTGAAGCTTTCTTT. Its protein product is CASSSTDGGPEAFF.

This clone was found a few times. The genes are TRBV30 and TRBJ2-3; D is possibly TRBD2 (6 bases). Per germline, CDR1 GTSNPN and CDR2 SVGIG (reference sequence). Trimming took 5 bases from V and 2 from J, leaving 8 bases between them. CDR3 length equals 12 residues. In DNA, the CDR3 is TGTGCCTGGGCGCGGGACACAGATACGCAGTATTTT. This sequence encodes CAWARDTDTQYF.

The rearrangement links TRBV6-1 to TRBJ2-2; weak D call: TRBD1 (6 bases). The CDR3 runs 14 residues. Trimming stripped 6 bases from V and 6 bases from J, with 14 bases between. The V gene's germline CDR1 is MNHNS and CDR2 SASEGT. This chain's CDR3 is CASSGTGFAGELFF. DNA for the CDR3: TGTGCCAGCAGCGGAACAGGGTTCGCCGGGGAGCTGTTTTTT.

V is TRBV18 and J is TRBJ2-7, with TRBD2 identical over 16 bases. The CDR3 runs to 17 residues. Per germline, CDR1 KGHSH and CDR2 LQKENI. V was clipped by 5 bases and J by 3 bases; unmatched bases: 7. The CDR3 protein is CASSTGTSGRALYEQYF. In DNA, the CDR3 is TGTGCCAGCTCAACCGGGACTAGCGGGAGGGCCCTCTACGAGCAGTACTTC.

The chain uses TRBV7-9 and TRBJ2-5; D might be TRBD2 (6 bases). This CDR3 has 15 amino acids. From germline, CDR1 is SEHNR and CDR2 FQNEAQ (reference sequence). V shed 5 bases and J shed 2 bases, with 15 bases lying between them. CDR3 sequence (DNA): TGTGCCAGCAGCCTAAATAGCGGAGGACAAGAGACCCAGTACTTC. As protein: CASSLNSGGQETQYF.

The chain uses TRBV2 and TRBJ1-4; 9 bases map to TRBD1. J lost 8 bases, V lost 8 bases, and 12 bases had no gene match. The CDR3 spans 15 residues. Germline V lookup: CDR1 SNHLY, CDR2 FYNNEI. CDR3 in amino acids: CASQDRGEVGEKLFF. CDR3 DNA sequence: TGTGCCAGCCAAGACAGGGGGGAAGTAGGCGAAAAACTGTTTTTT.

The gene calls are TRBV2 and TRBJ1-5; 7 bases fit TRBD1. J was trimmed by 4 bases and V by 7 bases; bases with no gene match: 7. The CDR3 length is 14 residues. CDR1 is SNHLY, CDR2 FYNNEI, per germline. CDR3 in amino acids: CASTDRDRNQPQHF. In DNA, the CDR3 is TGTGCCAGCACGGACCGGGACAGAAATCAGCCCCAGCATTTT.

Only a few counts were recorded for this clone. The V gene is TRBV11-3, the J gene TRBJ2-7; the match to TRBD1 covers 8 bases. J lost 0 bases, V lost 6 bases, and 10 bases had no gene match. Germline V CDR1 and CDR2: SGHNT, YENEEA. This CDR3 has 16 amino acids. CDR3 sequence: CASRDNGQGRSYEQYF. In DNA, the CDR3 is TGTGCCAGCAGGGACAATGGACAGGGCCGCTCCTACGAGCAGTACTTC.

The table lists this clone with a few counts. The rearrangement uses TRBV5-1 and TRBJ2-7, with 7 bases fitting TRBD1. The germline gives CDR1 SGHRS, CDR2 YFSETQ. The length of the CDR3 is 13 residues. The ends lost 6 bases at V and 2 bases at J; junction bases unmatched: 5. DNA for the CDR3: TGCGCCAGCACCGAGGGACAGACCTACGAGCAGTACTTC. Translation gives CASTEGQTYEQYF.

This clone was counted a few times. This chain joins TRBV10-3 and TRBJ1-5; 9 nucleotides agree with TRBD1. The germline CDR1 and CDR2 sequences are ENHRY and SYGVKD. The CDR3 length is 17 residues. J lost 5 bases, V lost 0 bases, and 8 bases had no gene match. Here the CDR3 reads CAISESVPGQGYQPQHF. As DNA, the CDR3 is TGTGCCATCAGTGAGTCCGTCCCGGGACAGGGCTATCAGCCCCAGCATTTT.

The chain joins TRBV5-1 to TRBJ2-5, with a tentative D call TRBD2 (5 bases). Trimming cost V 4 bases and J 0 bases, with 7 bases left between them. CDR3 length equals 13 residues. Germline V lookup: CDR1 SGHRS, CDR2 YFSETQ. The CDR3 loop is CASSPGYQETQYF. The CDR3 nucleotides are TGCGCCAGCAGCCCGGGGTACCAAGAGACCCAGTACTTC.

The V gene is TRBV5-1, the J gene TRBJ2-3; D possibly corresponds to TRBD2 (5 bases). Germline CDR1 SGHRS, CDR2 YFSETQ. V was trimmed by 2 bases and J by 1 base, leaving 14 bases between them. CDR3 length equals 16 residues. CDR3 bases: TGCGCCAGCAGCTTTACCTCCGGGATCGGCACAGATACGCAGTATTTT. Translating it yields CASSFTSGIGTDTQYF.

This clone was seen a handful of times. The V call is TRBV7-9, the J call TRBJ2-3; the D is unclear. CDR3 length equals 11 residues. V gave up 8 bases and J gave up 2 bases, with 5 bases separating them. Germline loops: CDR1 SEHNR, CDR2 FQNEAQ (reference sequence). The CDR3 loop is CASSNTDTQYF. CDR3 DNA sequence: TGTGCCAGCTCAAACACAGATACGCAGTATTTT. The variable domain in full, with the rest retrieved from reference TRBV7-9 and TRBJ2-3, is DTGVSQNPRHKITKRGQNVTFRCDPISEHNRLYWYRQTLGQGPEFLTYFQNEAQLEKSRLLSDRFSAERPKGSFSTLEIQRTEQGDSAMYLCASSNTDTQYFGPGTRLTVL.